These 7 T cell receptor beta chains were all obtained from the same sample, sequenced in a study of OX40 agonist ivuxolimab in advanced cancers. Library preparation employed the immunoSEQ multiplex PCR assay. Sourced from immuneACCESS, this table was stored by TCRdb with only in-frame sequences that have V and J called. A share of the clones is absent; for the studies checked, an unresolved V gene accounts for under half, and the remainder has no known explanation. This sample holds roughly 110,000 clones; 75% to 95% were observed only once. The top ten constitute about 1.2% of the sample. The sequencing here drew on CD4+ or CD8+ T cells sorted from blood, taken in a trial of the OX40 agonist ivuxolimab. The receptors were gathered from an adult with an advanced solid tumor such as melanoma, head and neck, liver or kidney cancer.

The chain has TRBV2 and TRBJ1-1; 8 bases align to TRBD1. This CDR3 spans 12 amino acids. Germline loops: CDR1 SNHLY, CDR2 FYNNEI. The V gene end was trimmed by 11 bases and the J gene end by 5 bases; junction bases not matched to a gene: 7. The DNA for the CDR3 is TGTGCCGCAAAGACAGGGGAGACTGAAGCTTTCTTT. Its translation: CAAKTGETEAFF.

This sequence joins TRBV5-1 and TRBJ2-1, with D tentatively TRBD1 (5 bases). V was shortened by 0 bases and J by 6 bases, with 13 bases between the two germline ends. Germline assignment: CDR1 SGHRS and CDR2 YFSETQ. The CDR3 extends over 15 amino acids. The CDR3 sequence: CASSLGGGPTNEQFF. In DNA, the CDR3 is TGCGCCAGCAGCTTGGGGGGCGGACCTACCAATGAGCAGTTCTTC.

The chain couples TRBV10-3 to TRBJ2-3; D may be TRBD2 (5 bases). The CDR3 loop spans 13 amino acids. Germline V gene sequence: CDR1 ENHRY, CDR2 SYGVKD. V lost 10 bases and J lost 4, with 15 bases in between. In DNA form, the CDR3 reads TGTGCCACCACCGGGGAAGCCTCAGATACGCAGTATTTT. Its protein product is CATTGEASDTQYF.

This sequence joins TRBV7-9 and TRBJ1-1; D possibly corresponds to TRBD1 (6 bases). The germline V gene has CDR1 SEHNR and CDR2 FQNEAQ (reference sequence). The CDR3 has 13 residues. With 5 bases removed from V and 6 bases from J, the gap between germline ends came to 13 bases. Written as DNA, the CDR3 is TGTGCCAGCAGCCGCCTGACAGGAGCTGAAGCTTTCTTT. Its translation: CASSRLTGAEAFF.

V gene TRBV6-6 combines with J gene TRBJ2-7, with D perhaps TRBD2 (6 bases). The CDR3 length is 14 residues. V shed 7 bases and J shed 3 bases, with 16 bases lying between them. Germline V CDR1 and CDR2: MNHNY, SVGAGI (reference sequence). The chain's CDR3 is CASTPLRDVYEQYF. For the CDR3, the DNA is TGTGCCAGCACCCCTTTGCGGGATGTCTACGAGCAGTACTTC.

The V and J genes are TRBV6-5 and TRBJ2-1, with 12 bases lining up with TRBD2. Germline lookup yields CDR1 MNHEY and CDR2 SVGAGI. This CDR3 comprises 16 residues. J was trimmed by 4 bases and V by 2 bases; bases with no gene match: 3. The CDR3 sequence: CASSYTGTSGYNEQFF. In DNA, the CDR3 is TGTGCCAGCAGTTACACCGGGACTAGCGGGTACAATGAGCAGTTCTTC.

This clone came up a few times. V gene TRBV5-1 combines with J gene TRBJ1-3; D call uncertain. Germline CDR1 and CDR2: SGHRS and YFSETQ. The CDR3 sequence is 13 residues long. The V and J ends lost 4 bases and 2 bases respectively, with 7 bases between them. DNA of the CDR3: TGCGCCAGCAGCGCCTCGACTGGAAACACCATATATTTT. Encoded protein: CASSASTGNTIYF.